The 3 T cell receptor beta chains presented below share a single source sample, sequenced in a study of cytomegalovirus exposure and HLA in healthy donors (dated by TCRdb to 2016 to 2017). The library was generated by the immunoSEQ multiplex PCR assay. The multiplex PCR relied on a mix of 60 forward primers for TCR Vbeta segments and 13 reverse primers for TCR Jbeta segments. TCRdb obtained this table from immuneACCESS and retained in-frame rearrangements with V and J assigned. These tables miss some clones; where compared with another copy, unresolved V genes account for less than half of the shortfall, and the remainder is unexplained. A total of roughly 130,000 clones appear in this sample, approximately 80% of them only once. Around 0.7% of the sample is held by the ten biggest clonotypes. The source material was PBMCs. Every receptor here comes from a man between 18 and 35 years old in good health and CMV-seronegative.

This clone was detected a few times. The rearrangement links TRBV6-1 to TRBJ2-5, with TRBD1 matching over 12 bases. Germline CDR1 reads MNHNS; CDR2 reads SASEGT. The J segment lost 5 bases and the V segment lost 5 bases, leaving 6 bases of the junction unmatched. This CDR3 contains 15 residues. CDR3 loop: CASSRDRGRGETQYF. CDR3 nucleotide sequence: TGTGCCAGCAGTCGGGACAGGGGGCGAGGGGAGACCCAGTACTTC.

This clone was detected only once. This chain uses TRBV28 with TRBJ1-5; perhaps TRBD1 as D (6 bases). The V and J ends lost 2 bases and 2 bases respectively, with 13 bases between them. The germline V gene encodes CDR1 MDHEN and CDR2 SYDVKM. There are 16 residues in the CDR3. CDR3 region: CASSLQQGLGNQPQHF. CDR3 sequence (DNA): TGTGCCAGCAGTTTACAACAGGGCCTCGGCAATCAGCCCCAGCATTTT. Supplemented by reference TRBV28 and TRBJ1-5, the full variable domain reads DVKVTQSSRYLVKRTGEKVFLECVQDMDHENMFWYRQDPGLGLRLIYFSYDVKMKEKGDIPEGYSVSREKKERFSLILESASTNQTSMYLCASSLQQGLGNQPQHFGDGTRLSIL.

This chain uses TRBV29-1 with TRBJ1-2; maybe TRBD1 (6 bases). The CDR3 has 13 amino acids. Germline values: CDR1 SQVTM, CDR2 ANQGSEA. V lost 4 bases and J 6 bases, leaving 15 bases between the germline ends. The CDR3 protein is CSVGRGGRNGYTF. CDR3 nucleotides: TGCAGCGTTGGGAGGGGGGGCCGAAATGGCTACACCTTC.